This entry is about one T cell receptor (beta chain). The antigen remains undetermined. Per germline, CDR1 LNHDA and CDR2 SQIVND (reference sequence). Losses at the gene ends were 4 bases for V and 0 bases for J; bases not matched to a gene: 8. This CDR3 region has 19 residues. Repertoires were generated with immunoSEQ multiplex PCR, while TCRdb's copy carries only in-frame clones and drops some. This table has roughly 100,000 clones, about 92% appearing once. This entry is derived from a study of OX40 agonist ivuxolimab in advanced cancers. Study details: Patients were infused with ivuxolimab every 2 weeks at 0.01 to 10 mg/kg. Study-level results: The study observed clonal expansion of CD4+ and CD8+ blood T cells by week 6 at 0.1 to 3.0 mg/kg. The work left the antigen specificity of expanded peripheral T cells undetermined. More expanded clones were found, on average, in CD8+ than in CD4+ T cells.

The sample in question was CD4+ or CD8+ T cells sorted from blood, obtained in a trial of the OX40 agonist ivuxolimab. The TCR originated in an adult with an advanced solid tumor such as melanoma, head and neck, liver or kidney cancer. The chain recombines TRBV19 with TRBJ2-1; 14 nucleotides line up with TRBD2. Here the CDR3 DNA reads TGTGCCAGTAGTACAGGACTAGCGGGGGGCTTGAGCTCCTACAATGAGCAGTTCTTC. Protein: CASSTGLAGGLSSYNEQFF.